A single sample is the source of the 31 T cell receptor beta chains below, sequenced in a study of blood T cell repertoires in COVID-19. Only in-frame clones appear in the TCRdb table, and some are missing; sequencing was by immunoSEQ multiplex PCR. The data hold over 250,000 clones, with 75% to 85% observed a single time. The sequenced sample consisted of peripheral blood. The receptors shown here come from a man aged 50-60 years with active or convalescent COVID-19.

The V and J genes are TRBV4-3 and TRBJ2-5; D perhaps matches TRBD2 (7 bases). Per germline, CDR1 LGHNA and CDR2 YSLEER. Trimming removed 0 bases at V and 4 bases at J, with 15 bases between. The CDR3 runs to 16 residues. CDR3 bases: TGCGCCAGCAGCCAAGAATGGCGGAGGGGGGGAGAGACCCAGTACTTC. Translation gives CASSQEWRRGGETQYF.

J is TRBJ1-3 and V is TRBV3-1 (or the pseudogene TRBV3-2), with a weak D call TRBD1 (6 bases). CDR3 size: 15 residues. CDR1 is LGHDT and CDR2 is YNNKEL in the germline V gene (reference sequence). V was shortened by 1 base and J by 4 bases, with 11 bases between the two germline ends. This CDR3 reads CASSQATGVGNTIYF. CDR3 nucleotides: TGTGCCAGCAGCCAAGCGACAGGTGTGGGAAACACCATATATTTT.

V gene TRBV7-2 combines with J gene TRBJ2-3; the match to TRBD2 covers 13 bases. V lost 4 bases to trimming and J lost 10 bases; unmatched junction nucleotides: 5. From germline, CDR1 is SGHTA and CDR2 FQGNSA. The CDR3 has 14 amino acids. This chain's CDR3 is CASSSGLAGSPQYF. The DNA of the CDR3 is TGTGCCAGCAGCTCGGGACTAGCGGGAAGCCCGCAGTATTTT.

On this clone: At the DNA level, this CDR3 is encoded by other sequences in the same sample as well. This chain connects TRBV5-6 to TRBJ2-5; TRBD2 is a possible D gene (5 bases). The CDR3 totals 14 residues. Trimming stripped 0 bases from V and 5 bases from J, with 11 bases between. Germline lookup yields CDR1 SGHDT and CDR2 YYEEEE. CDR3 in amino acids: CASSLGGRGETQYF. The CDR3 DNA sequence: TGTGCCAGCAGCTTGGGAGGTAGAGGGGAGACCCAGTACTTC.

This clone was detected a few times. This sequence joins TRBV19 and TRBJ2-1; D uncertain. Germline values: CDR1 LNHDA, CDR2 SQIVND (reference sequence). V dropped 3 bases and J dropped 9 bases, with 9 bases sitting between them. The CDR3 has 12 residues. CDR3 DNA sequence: TGTGCCAGTAGTATCGGGTACGGTGAGCAGTTCTTC. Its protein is CASSIGYGEQFF.

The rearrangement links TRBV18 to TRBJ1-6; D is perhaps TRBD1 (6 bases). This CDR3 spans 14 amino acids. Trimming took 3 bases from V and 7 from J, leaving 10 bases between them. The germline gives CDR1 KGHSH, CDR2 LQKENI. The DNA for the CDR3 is TGTGCCAGCTCACCTGGACAGATAAATTCACCCCTCCACTTT. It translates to CASSPGQINSPLHF. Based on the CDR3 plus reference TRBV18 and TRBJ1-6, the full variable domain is NAGVMQNPRHLVRRRGQEARLRCSPMKGHSHVYWYRQLPEEGLKFMVYLQKENIIDESGMPKERFSAEFPKEGPSILRIQQVVRGDSAAYFCASSPGQINSPLHFGNGTRLTVT.

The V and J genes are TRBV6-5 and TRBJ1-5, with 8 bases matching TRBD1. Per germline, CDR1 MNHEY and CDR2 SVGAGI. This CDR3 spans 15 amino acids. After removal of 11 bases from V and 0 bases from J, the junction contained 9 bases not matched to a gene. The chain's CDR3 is CAGGQAAYSNQPQHF. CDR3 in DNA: TGTGCCGGGGGACAGGCCGCGTATAGCAATCAGCCCCAGCATTTT.

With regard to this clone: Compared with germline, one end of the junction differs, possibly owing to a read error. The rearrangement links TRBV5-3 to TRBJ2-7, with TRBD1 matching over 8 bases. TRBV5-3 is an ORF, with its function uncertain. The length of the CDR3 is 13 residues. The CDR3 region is CVRSIAGGSEQYF. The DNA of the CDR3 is TGTGTCAGAAGCATCGCAGGGGGCTCCGAGCAGTACTTC.

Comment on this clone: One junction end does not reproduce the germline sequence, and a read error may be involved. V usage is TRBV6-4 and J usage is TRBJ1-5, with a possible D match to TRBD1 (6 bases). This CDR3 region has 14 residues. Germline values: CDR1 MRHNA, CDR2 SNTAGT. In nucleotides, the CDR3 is TGCGAGGGGGGGCGGAAACTTAGCAATCAGCCCCAGCATTTT. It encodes CEGGRKLSNQPQHF.

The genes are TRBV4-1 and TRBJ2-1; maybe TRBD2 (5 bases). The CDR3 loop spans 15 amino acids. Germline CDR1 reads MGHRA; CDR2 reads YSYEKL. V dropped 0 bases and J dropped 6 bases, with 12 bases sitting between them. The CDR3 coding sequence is TGCGCCAGCAGCCAAGATCGTGGGAGTCCCAATGAGCAGTTCTTC. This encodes CASSQDRGSPNEQFF.

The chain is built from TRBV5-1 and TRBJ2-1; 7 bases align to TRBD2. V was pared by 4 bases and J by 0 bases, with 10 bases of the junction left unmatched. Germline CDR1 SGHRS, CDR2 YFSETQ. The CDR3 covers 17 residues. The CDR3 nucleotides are TGCGCCAGCAGCCCCCGACTAGCAGGCCTCTCCTACAATGAGCAGTTCTTC. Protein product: CASSPRLAGLSYNEQFF.

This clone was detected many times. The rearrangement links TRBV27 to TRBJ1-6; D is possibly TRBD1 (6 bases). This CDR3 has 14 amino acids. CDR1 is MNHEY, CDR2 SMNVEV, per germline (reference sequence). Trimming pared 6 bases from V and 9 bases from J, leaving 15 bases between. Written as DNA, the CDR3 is TGTGCCAGCAGCCGCTGGGACACAGCTTCACCCCTCCACTTT. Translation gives CASSRWDTASPLHF.

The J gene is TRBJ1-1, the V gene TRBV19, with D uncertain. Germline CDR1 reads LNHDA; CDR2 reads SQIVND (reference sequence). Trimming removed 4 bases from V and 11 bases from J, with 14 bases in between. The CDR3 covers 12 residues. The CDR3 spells CASSRGGAGAFF. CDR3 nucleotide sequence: TGTGCCAGTAGTAGGGGAGGCGCGGGGGCTTTCTTT. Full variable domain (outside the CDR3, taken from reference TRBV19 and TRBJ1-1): DGGITQSPKYLFRKEGQNVTLSCEQNLNHDAMYWYRQDPGQGLRLIYYSQIVNDFQKGDIAEGYSVSREKKESFPLTVTSAQKNPTAFYLCASSRGGAGAFFGQGTRLTVV.

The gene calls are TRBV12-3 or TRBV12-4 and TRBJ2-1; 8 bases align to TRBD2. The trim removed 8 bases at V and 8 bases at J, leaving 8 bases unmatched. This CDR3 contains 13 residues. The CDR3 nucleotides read TGTGCCAGCGATAAGGGACTAGGCCATGAGCAGTTCTTC. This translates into CASDKGLGHEQFF.

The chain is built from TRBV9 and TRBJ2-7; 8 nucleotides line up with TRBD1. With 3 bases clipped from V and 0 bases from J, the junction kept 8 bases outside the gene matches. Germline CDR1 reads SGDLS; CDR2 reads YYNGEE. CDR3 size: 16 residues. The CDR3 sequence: CASSAFGQGGSYEQYF. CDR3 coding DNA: TGTGCCAGCAGCGCCTTTGGACAGGGAGGCTCCTACGAGCAGTACTTC.

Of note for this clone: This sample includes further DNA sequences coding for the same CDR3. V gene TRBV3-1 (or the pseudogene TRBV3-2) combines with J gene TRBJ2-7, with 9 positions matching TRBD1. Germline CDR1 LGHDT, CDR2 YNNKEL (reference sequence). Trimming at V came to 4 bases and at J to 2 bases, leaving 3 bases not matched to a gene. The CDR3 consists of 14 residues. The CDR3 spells CASSPGQGPYEQYF. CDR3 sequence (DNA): TGTGCCAGCAGCCCAGGACAGGGGCCCTACGAGCAGTACTTC.

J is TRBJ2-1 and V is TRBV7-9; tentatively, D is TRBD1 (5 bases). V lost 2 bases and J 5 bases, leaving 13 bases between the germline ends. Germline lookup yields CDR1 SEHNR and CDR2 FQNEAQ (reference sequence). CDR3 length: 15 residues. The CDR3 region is CASSLPWGGNNEQFF. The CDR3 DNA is TGTGCCAGCAGCTTACCGTGGGGCGGAAACAATGAGCAGTTCTTC.

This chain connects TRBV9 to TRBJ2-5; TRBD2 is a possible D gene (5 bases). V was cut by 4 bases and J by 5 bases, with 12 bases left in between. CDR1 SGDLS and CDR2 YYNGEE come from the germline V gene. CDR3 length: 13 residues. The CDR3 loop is CASSKREMETQYF. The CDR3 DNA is TGTGCCAGCAGCAAGAGGGAGATGGAGACCCAGTACTTC.

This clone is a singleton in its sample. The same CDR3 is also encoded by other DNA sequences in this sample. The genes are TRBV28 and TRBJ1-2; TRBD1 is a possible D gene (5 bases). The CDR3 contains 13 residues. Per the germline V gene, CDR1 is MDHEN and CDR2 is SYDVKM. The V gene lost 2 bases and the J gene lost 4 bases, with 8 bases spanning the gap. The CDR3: CASSLTGTYGYTF. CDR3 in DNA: TGTGCCAGCAGTTTAACAGGAACCTATGGCTACACCTTC.

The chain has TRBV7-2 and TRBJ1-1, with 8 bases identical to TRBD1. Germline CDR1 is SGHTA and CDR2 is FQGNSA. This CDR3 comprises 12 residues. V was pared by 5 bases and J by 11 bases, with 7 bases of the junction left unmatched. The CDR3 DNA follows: TGTGCCAGCAGCCCAGGACAGGGTTGGGCTTTCTTT. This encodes CASSPGQGWAFF.

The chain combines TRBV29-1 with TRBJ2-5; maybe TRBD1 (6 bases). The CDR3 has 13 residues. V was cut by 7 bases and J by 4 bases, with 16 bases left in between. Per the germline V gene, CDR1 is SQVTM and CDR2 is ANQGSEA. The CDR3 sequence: CSAERGRGETQYF. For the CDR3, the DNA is TGCAGCGCCGAGAGGGGGAGAGGAGAGACCCAGTACTTC.

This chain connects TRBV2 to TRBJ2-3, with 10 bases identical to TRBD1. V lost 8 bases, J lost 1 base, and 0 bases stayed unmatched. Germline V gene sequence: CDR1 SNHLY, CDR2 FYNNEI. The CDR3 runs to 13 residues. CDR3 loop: CASGTGGTDTQYF. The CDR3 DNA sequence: TGTGCCAGCGGGACAGGGGGCACAGATACGCAGTATTTT.

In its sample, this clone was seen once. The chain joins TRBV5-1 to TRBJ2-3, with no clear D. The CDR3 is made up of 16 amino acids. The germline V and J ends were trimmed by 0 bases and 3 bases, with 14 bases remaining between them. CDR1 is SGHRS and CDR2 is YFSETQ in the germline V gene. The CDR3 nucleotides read TGCGCCAGCAGCTTGGTGAAAGGAGTAGCAACAGATACGCAGTATTTT. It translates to CASSLVKGVATDTQYF.

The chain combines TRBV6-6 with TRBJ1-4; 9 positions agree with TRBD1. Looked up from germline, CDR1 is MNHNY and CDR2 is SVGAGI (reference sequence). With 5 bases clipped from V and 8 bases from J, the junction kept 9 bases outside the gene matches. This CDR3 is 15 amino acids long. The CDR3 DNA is TGTGCCAGCAGTCCCCGGGACAGGGTGTGGGAAAAACTGTTTTTT. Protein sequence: CASSPRDRVWEKLFF.

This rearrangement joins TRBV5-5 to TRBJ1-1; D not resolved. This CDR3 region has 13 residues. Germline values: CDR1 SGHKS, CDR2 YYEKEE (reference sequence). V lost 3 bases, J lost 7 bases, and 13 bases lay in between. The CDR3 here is CASSWGGSLEAFF. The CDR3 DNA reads TGTGCCAGCAGCTGGGGAGGTTCACTTGAAGCTTTCTTT.

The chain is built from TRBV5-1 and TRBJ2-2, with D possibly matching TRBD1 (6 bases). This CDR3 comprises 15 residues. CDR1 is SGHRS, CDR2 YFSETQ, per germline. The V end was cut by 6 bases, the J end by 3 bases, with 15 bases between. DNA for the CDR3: TGCGCCAGCATGGAACAGGGCGTTTACACCGGGGAGCTGTTTTTT. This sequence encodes CASMEQGVYTGELFF.

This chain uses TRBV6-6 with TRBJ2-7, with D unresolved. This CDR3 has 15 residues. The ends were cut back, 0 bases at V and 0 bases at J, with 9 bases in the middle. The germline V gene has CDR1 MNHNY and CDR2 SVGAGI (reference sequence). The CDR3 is CASSYSHSSSYEQYF. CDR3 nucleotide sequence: TGTGCCAGCAGTTACTCGCACAGTAGCTCCTACGAGCAGTACTTC.

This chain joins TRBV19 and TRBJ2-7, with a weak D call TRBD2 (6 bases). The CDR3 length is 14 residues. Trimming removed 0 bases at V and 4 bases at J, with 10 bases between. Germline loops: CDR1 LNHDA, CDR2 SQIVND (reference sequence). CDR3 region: CASSIDTTSYEQYF. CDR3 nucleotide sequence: TGTGCCAGTAGTATAGACACGACTAGTTACGAGCAGTACTTC.

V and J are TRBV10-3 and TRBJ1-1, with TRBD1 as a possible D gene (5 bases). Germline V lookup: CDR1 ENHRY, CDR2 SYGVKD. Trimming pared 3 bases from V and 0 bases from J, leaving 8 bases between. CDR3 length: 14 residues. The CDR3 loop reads CAISEQTVNTEAFF. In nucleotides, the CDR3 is TGTGCCATCAGTGAACAGACAGTGAACACTGAAGCTTTCTTT.

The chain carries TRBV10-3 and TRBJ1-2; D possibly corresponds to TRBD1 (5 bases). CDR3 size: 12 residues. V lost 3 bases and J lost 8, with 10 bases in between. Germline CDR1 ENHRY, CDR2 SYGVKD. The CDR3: CAISEGAWGYTF. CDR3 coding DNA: TGTGCCATCAGTGAAGGGGCTTGGGGCTACACCTTC.

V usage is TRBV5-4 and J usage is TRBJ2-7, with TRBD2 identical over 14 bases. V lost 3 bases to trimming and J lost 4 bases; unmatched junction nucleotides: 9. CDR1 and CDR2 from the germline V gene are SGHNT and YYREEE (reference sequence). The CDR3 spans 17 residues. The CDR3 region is CASSSPLGLAGAYEQYF. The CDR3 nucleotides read TGTGCCAGCAGCTCCCCCTTGGGACTAGCGGGAGCATACGAGCAGTACTTC.